This note documents a single TCR beta chain sequence. The antigen is not known. This sample was taken from a study of T cells after yellow fever vaccination. Study findings and constraints: The secondary response peaked faster, at day 5 versus 15, but was weaker.

TCRdb re-analysed the 5' RACE reads in MiXCR, keeping a single row per CDR3 protein. The profile shows around 120,000 distinct CDR3 sequences, 12% to 15% of them singletons. The V end was cut by 1 base, the J end by 10 bases, with 7 bases between. Per germline, CDR1 SGHAT and CDR2 FQNNGV. This CDR3 is 11 amino acids long. This clonotype was sampled from a man younger than 35 who received the YFV17D yellow fever vaccine. The sample was CD8+ T cells sorted from PBMCs, taken 5 days after the yellow fever booster vaccination. The rearrangement joins TRBV11-2 to TRBJ2-5, with a possible D match to TRBD2 (5 bases). CDR3 sequence: CASSLGGSQYF. The DNA for the CDR3 is TGTGCCAGCAGCTTAGGAGGGAGCCAGTACTTC.